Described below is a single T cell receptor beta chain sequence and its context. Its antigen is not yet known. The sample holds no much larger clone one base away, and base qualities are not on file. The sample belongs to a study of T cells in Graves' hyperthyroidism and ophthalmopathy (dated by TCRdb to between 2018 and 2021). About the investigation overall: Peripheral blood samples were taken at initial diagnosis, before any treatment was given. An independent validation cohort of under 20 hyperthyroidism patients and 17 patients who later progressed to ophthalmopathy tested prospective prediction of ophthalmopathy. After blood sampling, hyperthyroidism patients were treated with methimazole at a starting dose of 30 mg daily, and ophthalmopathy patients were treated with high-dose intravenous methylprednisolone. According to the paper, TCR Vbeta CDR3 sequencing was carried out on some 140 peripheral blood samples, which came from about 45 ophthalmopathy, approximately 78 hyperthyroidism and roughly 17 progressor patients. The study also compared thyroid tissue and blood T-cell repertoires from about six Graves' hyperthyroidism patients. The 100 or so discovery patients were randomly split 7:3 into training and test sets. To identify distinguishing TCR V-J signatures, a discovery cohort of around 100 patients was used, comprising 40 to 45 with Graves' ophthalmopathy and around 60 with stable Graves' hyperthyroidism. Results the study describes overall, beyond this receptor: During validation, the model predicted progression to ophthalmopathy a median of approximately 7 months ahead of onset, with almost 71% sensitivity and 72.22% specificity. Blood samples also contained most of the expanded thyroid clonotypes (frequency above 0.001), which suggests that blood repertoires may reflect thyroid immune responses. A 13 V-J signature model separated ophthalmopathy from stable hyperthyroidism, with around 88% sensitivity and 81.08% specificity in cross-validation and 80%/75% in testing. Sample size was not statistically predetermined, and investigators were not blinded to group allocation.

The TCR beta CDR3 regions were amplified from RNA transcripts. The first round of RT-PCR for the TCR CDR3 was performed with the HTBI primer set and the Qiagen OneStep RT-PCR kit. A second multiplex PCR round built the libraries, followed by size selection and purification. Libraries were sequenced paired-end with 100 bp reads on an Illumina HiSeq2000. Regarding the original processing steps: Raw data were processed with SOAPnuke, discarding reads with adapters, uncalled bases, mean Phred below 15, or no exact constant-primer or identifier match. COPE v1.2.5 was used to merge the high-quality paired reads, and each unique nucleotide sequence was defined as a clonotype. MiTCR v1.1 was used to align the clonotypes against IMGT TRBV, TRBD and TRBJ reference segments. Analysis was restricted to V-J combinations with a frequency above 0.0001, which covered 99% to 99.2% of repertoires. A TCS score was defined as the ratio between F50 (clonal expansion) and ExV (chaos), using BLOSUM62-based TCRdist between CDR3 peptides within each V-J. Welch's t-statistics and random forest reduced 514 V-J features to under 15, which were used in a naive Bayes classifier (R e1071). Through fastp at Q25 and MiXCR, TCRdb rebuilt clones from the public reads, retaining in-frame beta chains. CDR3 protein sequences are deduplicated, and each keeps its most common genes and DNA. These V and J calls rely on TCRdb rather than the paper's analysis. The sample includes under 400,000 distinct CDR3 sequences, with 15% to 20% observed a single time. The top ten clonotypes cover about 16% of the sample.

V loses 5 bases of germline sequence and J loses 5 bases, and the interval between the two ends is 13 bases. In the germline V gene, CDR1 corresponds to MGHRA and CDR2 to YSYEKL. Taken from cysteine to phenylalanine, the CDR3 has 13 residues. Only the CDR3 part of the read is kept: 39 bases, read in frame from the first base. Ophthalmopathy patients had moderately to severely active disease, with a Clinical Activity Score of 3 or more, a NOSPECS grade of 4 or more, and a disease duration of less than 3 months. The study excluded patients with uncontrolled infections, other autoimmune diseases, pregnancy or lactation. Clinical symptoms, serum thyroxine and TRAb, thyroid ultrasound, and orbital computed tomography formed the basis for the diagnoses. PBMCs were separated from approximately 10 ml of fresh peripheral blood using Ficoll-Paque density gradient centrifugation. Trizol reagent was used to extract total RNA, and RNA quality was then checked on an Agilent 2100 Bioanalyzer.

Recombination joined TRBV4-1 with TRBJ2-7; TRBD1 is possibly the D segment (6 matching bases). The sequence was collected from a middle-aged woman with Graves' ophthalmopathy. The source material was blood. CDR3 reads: CASSVQGLHEQYF. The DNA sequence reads TGCGCCAGCAGCGTACAGGGTCTCCACGAGCAGTACTTC.